What follows are 7 T cell receptor beta chains derived from one specimen sequenced in a study of T cells in Graves' hyperthyroidism and ophthalmopathy. What was amplified from RNA transcripts were TCR beta CDR3 regions. HTBI primers were used for first-round RT-PCR of the TCR CDR3. Each CDR3 protein is one row after TCRdb ran MiXCR on the multiplex PCR reads. This table has hundreds of thousands of distinct CDR3 sequences, approximately 14% appearing once. Sequencing used blood. The source is a man aged 18 to 29 with Graves' ophthalmopathy.

Only a few counts were recorded for this clonotype. This sequence joins TRBV6-2 or TRBV6-3 and TRBJ2-3; the D gene is possibly TRBD2 (6 bases). The CDR3 length is 16 residues. Germline CDR1 is MNHEY and CDR2 is SVGEGT. V lost 8 bases, J lost 0 bases, and 18 bases lay in between. CDR3 residues: CASVPLWGTSTDTQYF. CDR3 sequence (DNA): TGTGCCAGCGTACCCCTCTGGGGGACTAGCACAGATACGCAGTATTTT.

The V gene is TRBV7-9, the J gene TRBJ2-7; D is possibly TRBD1 (6 bases). Trimming removed 1 base at V and 6 bases at J, with 16 bases between. CDR1 is SEHNR and CDR2 is FQNEAQ in the germline V gene (reference sequence). CDR3 length: 15 residues. CDR3 sequence: CASSLGNSGAGEQYF. CDR3 nucleotide sequence: TGTGCCAGCAGCTTAGGTAACTCAGGGGCAGGCGAGCAGTACTTC.

The chain recombines TRBV2 with TRBJ1-5; perhaps TRBD1 as D (5 bases). Trimming shortened V by 7 bases and J by 6 bases, and 13 bases separated the two germline ends. The CDR3 totals 13 residues. CDR1 SNHLY and CDR2 FYNNEI come from the germline V gene. Here the CDR3 reads CASKQELSQPQHF. CDR3 DNA sequence: TGTGCCAGCAAACAGGAGTTAAGTCAGCCCCAGCATTTT. The whole variable domain, remainder taken from reference TRBV2 and TRBJ1-5, is EPEVTQTPSHQVTQMGQEVILRCVPISNHLYFYWYRQILGQKVEFLVSFYNNEISEKSEIFDDQFSVERPDGSNFTLKIRSTKLEDSAMYFCASKQELSQPQHFGDGTRLSIL.

This rearrangement joins TRBV30 to TRBJ1-1, with D maybe TRBD1 (6 bases). CDR1 and CDR2 (germline): GTSNPN, SVGIG (reference sequence). V was shortened by 0 bases and J by 1 base, with 12 bases between the two germline ends. The CDR3 covers 15 residues. The CDR3 DNA follows: TGTGCCTGGAGTGTAACAGGGCGAGGGAACACTGAAGCTTTCTTT. This translates into CAWSVTGRGNTEAFF.

This clonotype was seen a handful of times. A read error may account for a junction end that differs from germline. CDR3 bases: TGTGCCAGCAGTTCTCGGACAGATAATGAAAAACTGGTTTTT. Residues: CASSSRTDNEKLVF. The rearrangement uses TRBV12-3 or TRBV12-4 and TRBJ1-4, with a possible D match to TRBD1 (6 bases). The CDR3 loop spans 14 amino acids.

This clonotype was seen a handful of times. This rearrangement joins TRBV6-1 to TRBJ2-5; TRBD1 matches 10 bases. Germline V CDR1 and CDR2: MNHNS, SASEGT. The V gene end was trimmed by 0 bases and the J gene end by 6 bases; junction bases not matched to a gene: 7. The CDR3 length is 16 residues. CDR3 nucleotide sequence: TGTGCCAGCAGTGAAGCTGCCGACAGGGGGCTTCAGACCCAGTACTTC. The encoded protein is CASSEAADRGLQTQYF.

Ten or more counts support this clonotype. The chain joins TRBV13 to TRBJ2-3; weak D call: TRBD2 (6 bases). The CDR3 runs to 15 residues. Germline CDR1 and CDR2: PRHDT and FYEKMQ (reference sequence). The V and J ends lost 5 bases and 4 bases respectively, with 16 bases between them. The CDR3 sequence is CASSPRTTGADTQYF. The DNA of the CDR3 is TGTGCCAGCAGCCCGCGGACTACGGGCGCAGATACGCAGTATTTT.